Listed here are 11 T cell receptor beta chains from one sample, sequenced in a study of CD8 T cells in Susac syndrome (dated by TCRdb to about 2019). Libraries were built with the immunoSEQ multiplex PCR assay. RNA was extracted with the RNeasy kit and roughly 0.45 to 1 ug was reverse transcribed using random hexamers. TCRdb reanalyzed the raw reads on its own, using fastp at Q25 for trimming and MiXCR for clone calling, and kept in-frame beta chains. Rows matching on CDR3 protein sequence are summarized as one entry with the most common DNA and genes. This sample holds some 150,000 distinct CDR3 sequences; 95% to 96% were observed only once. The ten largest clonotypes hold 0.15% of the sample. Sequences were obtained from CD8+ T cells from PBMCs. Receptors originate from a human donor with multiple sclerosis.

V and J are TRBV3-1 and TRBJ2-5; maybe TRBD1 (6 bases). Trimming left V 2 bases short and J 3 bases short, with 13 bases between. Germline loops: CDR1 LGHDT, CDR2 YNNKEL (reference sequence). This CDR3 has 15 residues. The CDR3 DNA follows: TGTGCCAGCAGCCAATTGGCAGGGGCCGAAGAGACCCAGTACTTC. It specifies CASSQLAGAEETQYF.

Here the CDR3 reads CSVGMALRQELFRETQYF. The DNA of the CDR3 is TGCAGCGTTGGGATGGCGCTACGACAGGAGCTGTTTAGAGAGACCCAGTACTTC. This sequence joins TRBV29-1 and TRBJ2-5, with D maybe TRBD1 (6 bases). The CDR3 is 18 residues long. CDR1 is SQVTM and CDR2 is ANQGSEA in the germline V gene. Trimming removed 4 bases from V and 4 bases from J, with 28 bases in between.

This CDR3 is CSASNIRTGLTEAFF. The CDR3, as DNA: TGCAGTGCCTCGAACATTCGGACAGGGCTAACTGAAGCTTTCTTT. V usage is TRBV20-1 and J usage is TRBJ1-1; 8 nucleotides match TRBD1. The CDR3 loop spans 15 amino acids. Losses at the gene ends were 6 bases for V and 5 bases for J; bases not matched to a gene: 14. Per the germline V gene, CDR1 is DFQATT and CDR2 is SNEGSKA (reference sequence).

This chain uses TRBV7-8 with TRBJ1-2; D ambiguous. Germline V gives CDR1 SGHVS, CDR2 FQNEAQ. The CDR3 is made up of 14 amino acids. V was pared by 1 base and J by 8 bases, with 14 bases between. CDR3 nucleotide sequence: TGTGCCAGCAGCTTAGGGGCAGGCCTCAGGGGCTACACCTTC. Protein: CASSLGAGLRGYTF.

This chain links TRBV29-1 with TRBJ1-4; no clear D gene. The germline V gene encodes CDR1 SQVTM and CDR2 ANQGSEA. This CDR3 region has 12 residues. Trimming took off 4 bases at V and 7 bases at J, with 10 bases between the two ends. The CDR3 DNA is TGCAGCGTTGGCGATGGACGTGAAAAACTGTTTTTT. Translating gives CSVGDGREKLFF.

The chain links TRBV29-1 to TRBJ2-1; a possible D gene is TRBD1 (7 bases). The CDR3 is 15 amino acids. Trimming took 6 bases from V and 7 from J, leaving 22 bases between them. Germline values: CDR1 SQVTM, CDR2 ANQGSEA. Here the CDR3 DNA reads TGCAGCGTGGACTACGACAGGGTAGGCGAGAATGAGCAGTTCTTC. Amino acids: CSVDYDRVGENEQFF.

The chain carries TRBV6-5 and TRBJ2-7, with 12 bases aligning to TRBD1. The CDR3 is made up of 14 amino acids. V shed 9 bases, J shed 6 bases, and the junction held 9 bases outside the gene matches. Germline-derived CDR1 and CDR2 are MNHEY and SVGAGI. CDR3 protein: CASRPGQGASEQYF. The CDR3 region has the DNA TGTGCCAGTCGCCCGGGACAGGGGGCCTCCGAGCAGTACTTC.

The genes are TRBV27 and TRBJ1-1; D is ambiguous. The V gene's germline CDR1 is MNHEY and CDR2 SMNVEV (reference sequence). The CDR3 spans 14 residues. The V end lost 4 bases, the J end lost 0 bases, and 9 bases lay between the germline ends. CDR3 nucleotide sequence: TGTGCCAGCAGTTCCCCCAGGCTGAACACTGAAGCTTTCTTT. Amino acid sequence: CASSSPRLNTEAFF.

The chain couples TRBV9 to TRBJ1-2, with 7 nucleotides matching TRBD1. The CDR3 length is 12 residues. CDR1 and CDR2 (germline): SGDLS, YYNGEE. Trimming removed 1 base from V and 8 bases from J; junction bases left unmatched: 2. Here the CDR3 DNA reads TGTGCCAGCAGCGTACCCAGGGGGGGCTACACCTTC. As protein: CASSVPRGGYTF.

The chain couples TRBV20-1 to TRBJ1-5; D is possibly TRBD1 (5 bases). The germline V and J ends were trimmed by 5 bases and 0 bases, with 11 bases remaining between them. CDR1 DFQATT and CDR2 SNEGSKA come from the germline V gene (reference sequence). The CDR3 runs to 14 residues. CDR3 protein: CSAQTEYSNQPQHF. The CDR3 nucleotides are TGCAGTGCTCAGACAGAATATAGCAATCAGCCCCAGCATTTT.

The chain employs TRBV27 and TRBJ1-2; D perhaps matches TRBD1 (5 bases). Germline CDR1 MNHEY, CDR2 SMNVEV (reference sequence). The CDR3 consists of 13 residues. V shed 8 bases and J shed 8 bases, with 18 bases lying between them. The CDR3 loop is CASSIAGVGGYTF. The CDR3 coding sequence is TGTGCCAGCTCTATAGCGGGGGTGGGAGGCTACACCTTC.